This T cell receptor beta chain originates from a study of T cell repertoires in cytomegalovirus infection. In the study overall: It was recently identified HLA-C-restricted and well-studied HLA-B-restricted CMV epitopes that the study used. CMV infection and matching HLA type were both indicated by public TCR beta signatures.

From the reads, TCRdb called clonotypes with MiXCR, one entry per CDR3 protein. The repertoire holds about 830,000 distinct CDR3 sequences, with less than 35% as singletons. Of note for this clonotype: What it binds is not known.

Findings and caveats of the study: Within the response measured ex vivo, HLA-C-restricted CMV-specific TCR beta clonotypes were dominant.

Trimming pared 6 bases from V and 3 bases from J, leaving 17 bases between. CDR3 length: 15 amino acids. CDR1 is MNHEY, CDR2 SVGAGI, per germline. The origin of this receptor is a human donor in good health (CMV status not recorded). Some clones in this sample may be carry-over from other donors' samples. The material was cultured CD8+ T cells from PBMCs, obtained from culture after CMV antigen stimulation. The chain uses TRBV6-5 and TRBJ1-1; weak D call: TRBD1 (6 bases). The DNA for the CDR3 is TGTGCCAGCAGCAATAGCGGATACAGGGACACTGAAGCTTTCTTT. Translation gives CASSNSGYRDTEAFF.